These T cell receptor beta chains were read from a single sample in a study of blood T cells in healthy people across ages. A single record per CDR3 protein comes from TCRdb applying MiXCR to the 5' RACE reads. The sample lists 600,000 or so distinct CDR3 sequences; about 28% were seen once. The specimen sequenced was blood. The receptor set was obtained from a woman aged 80 or older in good health. Each CDR3 is given with its conserved first and last residue. The order of the fields is V gene, J gene, CDR3 protein.

TRBV10-3	TRBJ2-5	CAIRRTGGGDEQYF
TRBV12-3/TRBV12-4	TRBJ2-5	CASSSAGGPETQYF
TRBV5-1	TRBJ1-3	CASSMMGGNTIYF
TRBV7-6	TRBJ2-3	CASSIGLGGTDTQYF
TRBV6-2/TRBV6-3	TRBJ2-7	CASSYPRRGPSSYEQYF
TRBV4-3	TRBJ1-2	CASSQDAYGYTF
TRBV9	TRBJ1-1	CASSGTGQKAFF
TRBV18	TRBJ2-3	CASSQMDILGTHTDMQYF
TRBV7-9	TRBJ2-7	CASSLAAGGEQYF
TRBV7-2	TRBJ2-1	CASRSQPGLAGVYNEQFF
TRBV2	TRBJ2-5	CASSGVPRGELYF
TRBV6-2/TRBV6-3	TRBJ2-1	CASSYTGTPSSYNEQFF
TRBV12-3/TRBV12-4	TRBJ2-3	CASSKDRVSTDTQYF
TRBV12-3/TRBV12-4	TRBJ2-2	CASSLAGVNTGERFF